This T cell receptor beta chain appears in the sequencing data of a study of read filtering for tumor transcriptome and immune sequencing. Broader study findings: IR-seq and RNA-seq agreed better without single-read clonotypes.

This clonotype was seen repeatedly, ten times or more. Its antigen is still unknown. The library was built from about 0.4 ug RNA with molecular barcoded adaptors for alpha/delta and beta/gamma chains. A single record per CDR3 protein comes from TCRdb applying MiXCR to the reads. The data show approximately 150,000 distinct CDR3 sequences, with over 10% seen just once and about 7.7% held by the top ten. Deletions cut 5 bases from V and 7 bases from J, with 18 bases between. Germline loops: CDR1 DFQATT, CDR2 SNEGSKA (reference sequence). This CDR3 is built from 14 residues. Specimen: a population of CD138-negative cells sorted from bone marrow. The chain links TRBV20-1 to TRBJ1-5; tentative D call: TRBD1 (5 bases). This sequence was found in a donor aged 40 or over with multiple myeloma. The CDR3 nucleotides read TGCAGTGCTGCCCCCGGGGACCTAGGACAGCCCCAGCATTTT. This translates into CSAAPGDLGQPQHF.